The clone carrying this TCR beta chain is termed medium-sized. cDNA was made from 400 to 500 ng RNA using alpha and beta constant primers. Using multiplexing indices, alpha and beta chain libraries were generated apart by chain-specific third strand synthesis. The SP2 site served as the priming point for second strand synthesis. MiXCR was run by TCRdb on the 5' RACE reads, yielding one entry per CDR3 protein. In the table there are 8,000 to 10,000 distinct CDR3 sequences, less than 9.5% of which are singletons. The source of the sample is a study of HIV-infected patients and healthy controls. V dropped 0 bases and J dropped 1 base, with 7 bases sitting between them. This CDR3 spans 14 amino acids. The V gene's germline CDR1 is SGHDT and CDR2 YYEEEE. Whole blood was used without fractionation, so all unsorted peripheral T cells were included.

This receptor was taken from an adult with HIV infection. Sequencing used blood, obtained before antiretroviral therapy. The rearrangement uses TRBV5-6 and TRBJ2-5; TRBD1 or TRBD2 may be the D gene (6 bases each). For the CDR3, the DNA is TGTGCCAGCAGCTTGGGGGGGGCCCAAGAGACCCAGTACTTC. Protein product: CASSLGGAQETQYF. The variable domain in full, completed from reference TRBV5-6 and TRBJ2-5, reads DAGVTQSPTHLIKTRGQQVTLRCSPKSGHDTVSWYQQALGQGPQFIFQYYEEEERQRGNFPDRFSGHQFPNYSSELNVNALLLGDSALYLCASSLGGAQETQYFGPGTRLLVL.